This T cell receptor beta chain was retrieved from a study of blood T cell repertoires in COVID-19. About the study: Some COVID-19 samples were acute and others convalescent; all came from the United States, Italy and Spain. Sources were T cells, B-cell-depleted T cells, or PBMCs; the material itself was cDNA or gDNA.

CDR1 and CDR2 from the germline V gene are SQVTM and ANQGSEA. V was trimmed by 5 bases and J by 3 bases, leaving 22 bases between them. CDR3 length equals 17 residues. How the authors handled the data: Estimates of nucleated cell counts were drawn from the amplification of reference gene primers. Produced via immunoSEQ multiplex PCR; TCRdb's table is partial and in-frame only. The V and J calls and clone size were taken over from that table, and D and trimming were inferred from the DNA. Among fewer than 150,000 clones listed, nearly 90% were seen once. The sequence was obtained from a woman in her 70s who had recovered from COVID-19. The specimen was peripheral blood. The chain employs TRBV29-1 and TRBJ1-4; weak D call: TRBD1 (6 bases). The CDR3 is CSVQTMGGRGANEKLFF. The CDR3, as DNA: TGCAGCGTTCAGACTATGGGGGGGCGCGGAGCTAATGAAAAACTGTTTTTT.